Following are 28 T cell receptor beta chains from one sample sequenced in a study of beta chain features in type 1 diabetes. Study observations and caveats: For Type 1 diabetes patients, all four CD4+ subsets carried TCRB CDR3s that were moderately but significantly shorter.

These TCRs' antigens remain unknown. The investigators reverse transcribed all of the isolated RNA, so they sequenced expressed TCRB transcripts. The repertoire was sequenced with immunoSEQ multiplex PCR; TCRdb's copy has only in-frame clones and lacks some. The sample has approximately 120,000 clones; around 16% are singletons. Sequencing used central memory CD4+ T cells from blood. These receptors all come from a man in his late teens or twenties with type 1 diabetes.

This clone was observed a handful of times. The chain recombines TRBV13 with TRBJ1-4; tentative D call: TRBD1 (5 bases). The V end was cut by 1 base, the J end by 6 bases, with 9 bases between. Germline assignment: CDR1 PRHDT and CDR2 FYEKMQ (reference sequence). CDR3 length: 14 amino acids. The CDR3 protein is CASSLAGRDEKLFF. The CDR3 DNA follows: TGTGCCAGCAGCTTAGCAGGGAGGGATGAAAAACTGTTTTTT.

Only one count was recorded for this clone. This chain connects TRBV6-1 to TRBJ1-5; no firm D call. The CDR3 consists of 13 residues. From germline, CDR1 is MNHNS and CDR2 SASEGT. The ends were cut back, 10 bases at V and 2 bases at J, with 12 bases in the middle. The CDR3 bases are TGTGCCACCCTTCCAGGAGGCAATCAGCCCCAGCATTTT. Translation: CATLPGGNQPQHF.

The chain uses TRBV19 and TRBJ1-2; D gene unclear. Germline assignment: CDR1 LNHDA and CDR2 SQIVND (reference sequence). The CDR3 covers 14 residues. The germline V and J ends were trimmed by 6 bases and 1 base, with 12 bases remaining between them. The chain's CDR3 is CASSQRTFNYGYTF. CDR3 coding DNA: TGTGCCAGTAGCCAGAGAACTTTTAACTATGGCTACACCTTC.

This clone was seen a few times. V and J are TRBV30 and TRBJ1-5; TRBD1 is a possible D gene (6 bases). V was pared by 2 bases and J by 4 bases, with 9 bases between. Germline CDR1 is GTSNPN and CDR2 is SVGIG (reference sequence). The CDR3 covers 13 residues. The CDR3 is CAWSKGQNQPQHF. CDR3 in DNA: TGTGCCTGGAGTAAAGGACAGAATCAGCCCCAGCATTTT.

The chain combines TRBV10-1 with TRBJ2-1; 8 positions agree with TRBD2. The CDR3 is made up of 15 amino acids. Per germline, CDR1 WNHNN and CDR2 SYGVQD (reference sequence). V shed 5 bases and J 0 bases; nucleotides not matched to a gene: 3. The CDR3 nucleotides read TGCGCCAGCAGTCGGAGCGGGGGCTCCTACAATGAGCAGTTCTTC. This sequence encodes CASSRSGGSYNEQFF.

This clone has just a few counts. V gene TRBV6-1 combines with J gene TRBJ2-7, with D perhaps TRBD2 (5 bases). The V gene's germline CDR1 is MNHNS and CDR2 SASEGT. The CDR3 contains 14 residues. V was trimmed by 6 bases and J by 0 bases, leaving 12 bases between them. CDR3 in amino acids: CASRSLGSSYEQYF. For the CDR3, the DNA is TGTGCCAGCAGGTCCCTAGGGAGCTCCTACGAGCAGTACTTC.

The table lists this clone with many counts. This chain uses TRBV10-3 with TRBJ2-1; 11 bases are a match to TRBD1. The CDR3 consists of 14 residues. The V segment lost 6 bases and the J segment 8 bases; nucleotides outside the gene matches: 6. CDR1 and CDR2 from the germline V gene are ENHRY and SYGVKD. In DNA, the CDR3 is TGTGCCATCAGGGGACAGGGGGTTAGGGATGAGCAGTTCTTC. Its translation is CAIRGQGVRDEQFF.

This clone was observed a few times. V gene TRBV28 combines with J gene TRBJ2-7, with TRBD2 as a possible D gene (7 bases). Germline V gene lookup returns CDR1 MDHEN and CDR2 SYDVKM. V was cut by 6 bases and J by 4 bases, with 22 bases left in between. This CDR3 is 16 amino acids long. The CDR3 loop reads CASSPSGAGALYEQYF. The CDR3 region has the DNA TGTGCCAGCAGCCCCTCTGGCGCGGGGGCGCTTTACGAGCAGTACTTC.

This clone came up once. V is TRBV5-1 and J is TRBJ1-6; D not certain. The CDR3 consists of 14 residues. The V gene lost 2 bases and the J gene lost 10 bases, with 13 bases spanning the gap. CDR1 SGHRS and CDR2 YFSETQ come from the germline V gene. The CDR3 DNA reads TGCGCCAGCAGCTTTGAGGGATGGGAATCACCCCTCCACTTT. Translation gives CASSFEGWESPLHF.

The rearrangement links TRBV18 to TRBJ2-2; D unresolved. There are 15 residues in the CDR3. Germline V gene data show CDR1 as KGHSH and CDR2 as LQKENI. V lost 3 bases to trimming and J lost 3 bases, with 11 bases between them. CDR3 DNA: TGTGCCAGCTCACCGTCCAGCCAGGACACCGGGGAGCTGTTTTTT. Protein: CASSPSSQDTGELFF.

The table lists this clone with many counts. This sequence joins TRBV13 and TRBJ2-7, with D possibly TRBD2 on 5 matching bases. The CDR3 has 14 residues. V was shortened by 2 bases and J by 5 bases, with 13 bases between the two germline ends. Germline V gene data show CDR1 as PRHDT and CDR2 as FYEKMQ (reference sequence). CDR3: CASSLRRRVHEQYF. In DNA form, the CDR3 reads TGTGCCAGCAGCTTAAGACGGCGGGTGCACGAGCAGTACTTC.

V and J are TRBV29-1 and TRBJ1-2; no firm D call. From germline, CDR1 is SQVTM and CDR2 ANQGSEA. V lost 1 base to trimming and J lost 6 bases, with 3 bases between them. The CDR3 is made up of 10 amino acids. CDR3 in DNA: TGCAGCGTTGAAGTGAATGGCTACACCTTC. This sequence encodes CSVEVNGYTF.

Only a few counts were recorded for this clone. This chain joins TRBV6-5 and TRBJ1-1, with 7 bases that match TRBD1. The CDR3 contains 14 residues. The V gene end was trimmed by 5 bases and the J gene end by 9 bases; junction bases not matched to a gene: 12. The V gene's germline CDR1 is MNHEY and CDR2 SVGAGI. The CDR3 is CASSQRTGDAQAFF. The CDR3 DNA follows: TGTGCCAGCAGTCAAAGAACAGGGGACGCTCAAGCTTTCTTT.

This clone has a handful of counts. This may be a read error, as it is one base from a much larger clone. In the same sample, other DNA sequences code for this CDR3. J is TRBJ2-7 and V is TRBV28; no clear D. The germline V and J ends were trimmed by 4 bases and 2 bases, with 3 bases remaining between them. The CDR3 sequence is 11 residues long. The germline V gene has CDR1 MDHEN and CDR2 SYDVKM. The CDR3 nucleotides are TGTGCCAGCAGTTCGACCTACGAGCAGTACTTC. Its protein product is CASSSTYEQYF.

CDR3 protein: CASSLEITGEGQFF. CDR3 DNA sequence: TGCGCCAGCAGCTTAGAGATTACAGGGGAAGGGCAGTTCTTC. This rearrangement joins TRBV5-1 to TRBJ2-1; TRBD1 agrees at 7 bases. Germline CDR1 SGHRS, CDR2 YFSETQ. Germline trimming cut 2 bases from V and 12 bases from J; bases unmatched to any gene: 11. This CDR3 has 14 residues.

This clone occurred a few times. The rearrangement joins TRBV28 to TRBJ1-5; 11 positions agree with TRBD1. Germline V gives CDR1 MDHEN, CDR2 SYDVKM. The length of the CDR3 is 18 residues. V was clipped by 8 bases and J by 1 base; unmatched bases: 13. CDR3 nucleotides: TGTGCCAGCCGACCCTTCGGACAGGGGGCAGGAAGCAATCAGCCCCAGCATTTT. Amino acids: CASRPFGQGAGSNQPQHF.

The V call is TRBV6-5, the J call TRBJ1-6; TRBD1 agrees at 8 bases. This CDR3 has 16 amino acids. V lost 2 bases, J lost 9 bases, and 9 bases stayed unmatched. Germline values: CDR1 MNHEY, CDR2 SVGAGI. CDR3 residues: CASSYQSGQGSSPLHF. DNA of the CDR3: TGTGCCAGCAGTTACCAATCTGGACAGGGAAGTTCACCCCTCCACTTT.

The chain links TRBV19 to TRBJ2-6; D not certain. V was shortened by 10 bases and J by 1 base, with 11 bases between the two germline ends. This CDR3 is built from 14 residues. CDR1 and CDR2 (germline): LNHDA, SQIVND (reference sequence). The CDR3 coding sequence is TGTGCCACCCGTCCTGGGTCTGGGGCCAACGTCCTGACTTTC. It codes for CATRPGSGANVLTF.

In this sample, this clone turned up a few times. The chain is built from TRBV30 and TRBJ2-1, with TRBD2 matching 7 bases. Germline V lookup: CDR1 GTSNPN, CDR2 SVGIG (reference sequence). The CDR3 spans 13 residues. Trimming took 1 base from V and 9 from J; bases not matched to a gene: 6. CDR3 DNA sequence: TGTGCCTGGAGTGGACTAGCAGGCAGTGAGCAGTTCTTC. Amino acids: CAWSGLAGSEQFF.

The rearrangement uses TRBV27 and TRBJ2-1; 10 bases align to TRBD1. Germline V gene sequence: CDR1 MNHEY, CDR2 SMNVEV (reference sequence). V lost 6 bases to trimming and J lost 7 bases; unmatched junction nucleotides: 9. This CDR3 is built from 15 residues. The CDR3 DNA reads TGTGCCAGCAGAATACCGGGACAGGGGAGGAATGAGCAGTTCTTC. Translation: CASRIPGQGRNEQFF.

The chain has TRBV6-5 and TRBJ2-2; D is ambiguous. Germline V gives CDR1 MNHEY, CDR2 SVGAGI. CDR3 size: 14 residues. The V and J ends lost 4 bases and 4 bases respectively, with 10 bases between them. The CDR3 reads CASSSFMGTGELFF. DNA for the CDR3: TGTGCCAGCAGTTCCTTTATGGGCACCGGGGAGCTGTTTTTT.

In nucleotides, the CDR3 is TGTGCCAGCAGCCAAGAAAAGGCTAGCAGCAATGAGCAGTTCTTC. It encodes CASSQEKASSNEQFF. This chain connects TRBV4-2 to TRBJ2-1, with D maybe TRBD2 (5 bases). The CDR3 contains 15 residues. Germline V gives CDR1 LGHNA, CDR2 YNFKEQ. V gave up 0 bases and J gave up 6 bases, with 12 bases separating them.

In this sample, this clone turned up many times. The chain carries TRBV29-1 and TRBJ1-2; D might be TRBD1 (5 bases). The V end lost 0 bases, the J end lost 6 bases, and 11 bases lay between the germline ends. In germline, CDR1 is SQVTM, CDR2 ANQGSEA. The CDR3 loop spans 13 amino acids. CDR3 amino acids: CSVEEGRPDGYTF. In DNA, the CDR3 is TGCAGCGTTGAAGAGGGGCGGCCTGATGGCTACACCTTC.

This clone was counted at least ten times. This sequence joins TRBV10-3 and TRBJ2-1; 7 bases map to TRBD1. This CDR3 is 13 amino acids long. The germline V gene has CDR1 ENHRY and CDR2 SYGVKD. Trimming at V came to 7 bases and at J to 5 bases, leaving 5 bases not matched to a gene. CDR3 sequence reads: CAITGTADNEQFF. The CDR3 DNA sequence: TGTGCCATCACGGGGACAGCAGACAATGAGCAGTTCTTC.

This clone was observed a handful of times. The V call is TRBV28, the J call TRBJ2-7, with 10 bases aligning to TRBD1. Trimming removed 5 bases from V and 4 bases from J; junction bases left unmatched: 5. Germline V gene data show CDR1 as MDHEN and CDR2 as SYDVKM. This CDR3 has 14 amino acids. The CDR3, as DNA: TGTGCCAGCAGTCTGGGACAGGGGCCTTACGAGCAGTACTTC. Protein product: CASSLGQGPYEQYF.

Only a few counts were recorded for this clone. This chain's CDR3 is CASSPSSGGYSTDTQYF. The CDR3 DNA follows: TGTGCCAGCAGTCCATCCTCAGGCGGGTACAGCACAGATACGCAGTATTTT. This rearrangement joins TRBV27 to TRBJ2-3; possibly TRBD2 for D (5 bases). Trimming took off 5 bases at V and 0 bases at J, with 18 bases between the two ends. Germline loops: CDR1 MNHEY, CDR2 SMNVEV (reference sequence). There are 17 residues in the CDR3.

The chain couples TRBV30 to TRBJ1-2; D is ambiguous. Trimming cost V 6 bases and J 0 bases, with 11 bases left between them. Germline-derived CDR1 and CDR2 are GTSNPN and SVGIG (reference sequence). The CDR3 has 13 amino acids. CDR3 nucleotides: TGTGCCTGCCCCAGAGTTGCTAACTATGGCTACACCTTC. The encoded protein is CACPRVANYGYTF.

This clone has just a few counts. The CDR3 protein is CASSEGNHEKKLFF. For the CDR3, the DNA is TGTGCCAGCAGTGAAGGGAACCATGAAAAAAAACTGTTTTTT. The rearrangement uses TRBV2 and TRBJ1-4; no firm D call. This CDR3 has 14 residues. The V gene lost 1 base and the J gene lost 9 bases, with 12 bases spanning the gap. CDR1 is SNHLY and CDR2 is FYNNEI in the germline V gene.